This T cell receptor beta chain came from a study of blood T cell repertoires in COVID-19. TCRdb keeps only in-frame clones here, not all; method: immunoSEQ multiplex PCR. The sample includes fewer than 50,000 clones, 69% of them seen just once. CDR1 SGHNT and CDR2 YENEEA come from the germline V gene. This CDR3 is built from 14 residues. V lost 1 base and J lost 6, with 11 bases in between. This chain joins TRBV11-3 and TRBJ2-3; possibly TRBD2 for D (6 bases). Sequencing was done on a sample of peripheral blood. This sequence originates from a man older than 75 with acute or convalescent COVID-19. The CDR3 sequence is CASSLVASADTQYF. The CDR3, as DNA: TGTGCCAGCAGCTTAGTTGCTAGCGCCGATACGCAGTATTTT.